One sample yielded the 26 T cell receptor beta chains listed below, sequenced in a study of shared clonotypes between healthy human individuals. Produced via immunoSEQ multiplex PCR; TCRdb's table is partial and in-frame only. The sample lists about 2.3 million clones; about 90% were seen once. Material: naive CD4+ T cells from PBMCs. Indicated subset: CD45RA+ positively selected. Every receptor here comes from a man aged 18-30 years in good health. Some clones in this sample may be carry-over from other donors' samples.

The V and J genes are TRBV7-2 and TRBJ1-4, with 9 bases lining up with TRBD1. The germline gives CDR1 SGHTA, CDR2 FQGNSA. This CDR3 region has 15 residues. Unmatched junction bases numbered 6, after V lost 5 bases and J lost 5 bases. For the CDR3, the DNA is TGTGCCAGCAGCCCGCGGACAGGGGCAAATGAAAAACTGTTTTTT. Translating it yields CASSPRTGANEKLFF.

This clone appeared once. The gene calls are TRBV18 and TRBJ2-3; D is ambiguous. This CDR3 has 14 residues. The V gene lost 1 base and the J gene lost 3 bases, with 8 bases spanning the gap. CDR1 is KGHSH and CDR2 is LQKENI in the germline V gene. The CDR3 protein is CASSPLPVTDTQYF. The DNA of the CDR3 is TGTGCCAGCTCACCACTCCCGGTTACAGATACGCAGTATTTT.

As to this clone: One end of the junction varies from germline; a read error may be responsible. The J gene is TRBJ1-2, the V gene TRBV28, with a possible D match to TRBD1 (5 bases). Germline CDR1 MDHEN, CDR2 SYDVKM. The CDR3 runs to 12 residues. As DNA, the CDR3 is TGCCTATGCCGGGGGTTGGCCTATGGCTACACCTTC. It is translated as CLCRGLAYGYTF.

The chain employs TRBV6-1 and TRBJ1-2; perhaps TRBD1 as D (5 bases). Looked up from germline, CDR1 is MNHNS and CDR2 is SASEGT. This CDR3 has 19 residues. V lost 1 base, J lost 0 bases, and 21 bases lay in between. The CDR3 DNA follows: TGTGCCAGCAGTGAAGGGAGGGGTCCCGTGGTAAAAGCTAACTATGGCTACACCTTC. Translating it yields CASSEGRGPVVKANYGYTF.

This chain links TRBV27 with TRBJ2-5; the D gene is possibly TRBD1 (6 bases). Trimming stripped 6 bases from V and 1 base from J, with 15 bases between. The CDR3 is made up of 15 amino acids. Germline CDR1 MNHEY, CDR2 SMNVEV (reference sequence). The CDR3 sequence is CASRIFGQIQETQYF. The CDR3 DNA reads TGTGCCAGCAGGATTTTTGGACAGATCCAAGAGACCCAGTACTTC.

The V call is TRBV15, the J call TRBJ2-7; tentatively, D is TRBD2 (6 bases). CDR3 length equals 16 residues. The germline V and J ends were trimmed by 0 bases and 0 bases, with 12 bases remaining between them. CDR1 and CDR2 (germline): LNHNV, YYDKDF (reference sequence). In DNA, the CDR3 is TGTGCCACCAGCAGAGATGGGACTCTGAGCTCCTACGAGCAGTACTTC. Encoded protein: CATSRDGTLSSYEQYF. Together with reference TRBV15 and TRBJ2-7, the CDR3 gives the full variable domain: DAMVIQNPRYQVTQFGKPVTLSCSQTLNHNVMYWYQQKSSQAPKLLFHYYDKDFNNEADTPDNFQSRRPNTSFCFLDIRSPGLGDTAMYLCATSRDGTLSSYEQYFGPGTRLTVT.

The chain recombines TRBV5-6 with TRBJ1-2; D remains unclear. The CDR3 contains 15 residues. The germline V gene has CDR1 SGHDT and CDR2 YYEEEE. V lost 1 base to trimming and J lost 7 bases, with 17 bases between them. CDR3 in DNA: TGTGCCAGCAGCTTGTCGGCAGGCCCCAGCGGTGGCTACACCTTC. It encodes CASSLSAGPSGGYTF.

V is TRBV28 and J is TRBJ2-1; D is unresolved. The V gene's germline CDR1 is MDHEN and CDR2 SYDVKM. CDR3 length: 11 residues. V gave up 6 bases and J gave up 10 bases, with 10 bases separating them. CDR3 in DNA: TGTGCCAGCAGAGGGCTTGGGGAGCAGTTCTTC. Translating it yields CASRGLGEQFF.

The V gene is TRBV5-4, the J gene TRBJ1-2; perhaps TRBD1 as D (6 bases). Germline V CDR1 and CDR2: SGHNT, YYREEE (reference sequence). V lost 4 bases and J lost 6, with 19 bases in between. CDR3 length equals 15 residues. The CDR3 spells CASSQRGWIPDGYTF. For the CDR3, the DNA is TGTGCCAGCAGCCAAAGGGGGTGGATCCCCGATGGCTACACCTTC.

The V and J genes are TRBV18 and TRBJ1-1; possible D gene TRBD1, 6 bases. This CDR3 is built from 15 residues. Looked up from germline, CDR1 is KGHSH and CDR2 is LQKENI. The ends were cut back, 4 bases at V and 0 bases at J, with 12 bases in the middle. The CDR3 coding sequence is TGTGCCAGCTCACTGGGGGGCTCCATGAACACTGAAGCTTTCTTT. As protein: CASSLGGSMNTEAFF. Based on the CDR3 plus reference TRBV18 and TRBJ1-1, the full variable domain is NAGVMQNPRHLVRRRGQEARLRCSPMKGHSHVYWYRQLPEEGLKFMVYLQKENIIDESGMPKERFSAEFPKEGPSILRIQQVVRGDSAAYFCASSLGGSMNTEAFFGQGTRLTVV.

The chain combines TRBV5-4 with TRBJ2-1; 12 bases agree with TRBD2. The junction had 4 bases not matched to a gene; V was cut back by 0 bases and J by 0 bases. This CDR3 has 18 amino acids. Germline V CDR1 and CDR2: SGHNT, YYREEE (reference sequence). CDR3: CASSLGLAGAPSYNEQFF. The CDR3 bases are TGTGCCAGCAGCTTGGGACTAGCGGGAGCCCCCTCCTACAATGAGCAGTTCTTC.

This chain joins TRBV19 and TRBJ2-7, with D possibly TRBD1 on 6 matching bases. The CDR3 sequence is 14 residues long. Germline values: CDR1 LNHDA, CDR2 SQIVND (reference sequence). Trimming took off 4 bases at V and 6 bases at J, with 16 bases between the two ends. CDR3 protein: CASSNNRVGGEQYF. As DNA, the CDR3 is TGTGCCAGTAGTAACAACAGGGTAGGAGGCGAGCAGTACTTC.

This rearrangement joins TRBV13 to TRBJ2-7, with 9 bases identical to TRBD2. In germline, CDR1 is PRHDT, CDR2 FYEKMQ (reference sequence). V dropped 0 bases and J dropped 2; count of bases not matched to a gene: 8. CDR3 size: 17 residues. DNA of the CDR3: TGTGCCAGCAGCTTAGGCTCTTCTAGCGGGGCCCCCTACGAGCAGTACTTC. Residues: CASSLGSSSGAPYEQYF. Complete variable domain (other parts from reference TRBV13 and TRBJ2-7): AAGVIQSPRHLIKEKRETATLKCYPIPRHDTVYWYQQGPGQDPQFLISFYEKMQSDKGSIPDRFSAQQFSDYHSELNMSSLELGDSALYFCASSLGSSSGAPYEQYFGPGTRLTVT.

Comment on this clone: Distinct nucleotide sequences in the sample also encode this CDR3. The V call is TRBV28, the J call TRBJ2-7, with 10 positions matching TRBD2. Germline V lookup: CDR1 MDHEN, CDR2 SYDVKM. The V and J ends lost 0 bases and 0 bases, in that order; junction bases with no gene match: 2. The CDR3 is made up of 16 amino acids. CDR3 loop: CASSLWASGSSYEQYF. The CDR3 nucleotides are TGTGCCAGCAGTTTATGGGCTAGCGGGAGCTCCTACGAGCAGTACTTC.

The V gene is TRBV11-3, the J gene TRBJ2-5; tentative D call: TRBD2 (7 bases). V dropped 4 bases and J dropped 4 bases, with 16 bases sitting between them. Per germline, CDR1 SGHNT and CDR2 YENEEA. The CDR3 has 15 residues. DNA for the CDR3: TGTGCCAGCAGCTCACCCGGAGGGGGGGCAGAGACCCAGTACTTC. Protein sequence: CASSSPGGGAETQYF. Full variable domain (missing parts from reference TRBV11-3 and TRBJ2-5): EAGVVQSPRYKIIEKKQPVAFWCNPISGHNTLYWYLQNLGQGPELLIRYENEEAVDDSQLPKDRFSAERLKGVDSTLKIQPAELGDSAVYLCASSSPGGGAETQYFGPGTRLLVL.

The J gene is TRBJ2-7, the V gene TRBV28; perhaps TRBD1 as D (5 bases). CDR1 and CDR2 (germline): MDHEN, SYDVKM. V was clipped by 3 bases and J by 8 bases, with 17 bases between them. This CDR3 is 14 amino acids long. The CDR3 is CASSLPVSRQKQYF. The CDR3 nucleotides read TGTGCCAGCAGTTTGCCCGTGTCCCGACAGAAGCAGTACTTC.

This chain connects TRBV5-1 to TRBJ2-3; 10 bases match TRBD2. Per germline, CDR1 SGHRS and CDR2 YFSETQ. The CDR3 spans 18 residues. Germline trimming cut 4 bases from V and 0 bases from J; bases unmatched to any gene: 11. CDR3 amino acids: CASSIGTSASHSTDTQYF. The CDR3 DNA reads as TGCGCCAGCAGCATCGGGACTAGCGCCTCTCACAGCACAGATACGCAGTATTTT.

The chain links TRBV6-4 to TRBJ2-2, with D possibly matching TRBD2 (5 bases). The CDR3 covers 13 residues. CDR1 and CDR2 from the germline V gene are MRHNA and SNTAGT. Trimming took off 2 bases at V and 7 bases at J, with 8 bases between the two ends. The CDR3 spells CASSDEGNGELFF. CDR3 nucleotide sequence: TGTGCCAGCAGTGACGAGGGCAACGGGGAGCTGTTTTTT.

This chain links TRBV5-5 with TRBJ1-4; a weak D match, TRBD1 (6 bases). The V gene lost 3 bases and the J gene lost 0 bases, with 21 bases spanning the gap. This CDR3 contains 19 residues. Germline V lookup: CDR1 SGHKS, CDR2 YYEKEE (reference sequence). CDR3 DNA sequence: TGTGCCAGCAGCTCAAGGGCGGGGGGCCCCCTTGCAACTAATGAAAAACTGTTTTTT. This translates into CASSSRAGGPLATNEKLFF. The full variable domain, in which reference TRBV5-5 and TRBJ1-4 provide the parts outside the CDR3, is DAGVTQSPTHLIKTRGQQVTLRCSPISGHKSVSWYQQVLGQGPQFIFQYYEKEERGRGNFPDRFSARQFPNYSSELNVNALLLGDSALYLCASSSRAGGPLATNEKLFFGSGTQLSVL.

This rearrangement joins TRBV6-1 to TRBJ2-5; perhaps TRBD2 as D (5 bases). This CDR3 is 15 amino acids long. The germline CDR1 and CDR2 sequences are MNHNS and SASEGT. V dropped 4 bases and J dropped 5 bases, with 17 bases sitting between them. Here the CDR3 reads CASSAQLVSGETQYF. The CDR3 region has the DNA TGTGCCAGCAGTGCGCAACTCGTGTCGGGGGAGACCCAGTACTTC.

The rearrangement uses TRBV11-2 and TRBJ2-1; 9 bases fit TRBD2. This CDR3 comprises 16 residues. CDR1 SGHAT and CDR2 FQNNGV come from the germline V gene. J gave up 5 bases and V 5 bases, and 10 bases lay outside the gene matches. As DNA, the CDR3 is TGTGCCAGCAGCCCTAGAGTGGCGGGAGGGCACAATGAGCAGTTCTTC. This translates into CASSPRVAGGHNEQFF. Full variable domain (outside the CDR3, taken from reference TRBV11-2 and TRBJ2-1): EAGVAQSPRYKIIEKRQSVAFWCNPISGHATLYWYQQILGQGPKLLIQFQNNGVVDDSQLPKDRFSAERLKGVDSTLKIQPAKLEDSAVYLCASSPRVAGGHNEQFFGPGTRLTVL.

V is TRBV18 and J is TRBJ2-4; D remains unclear. Trimming pared 3 bases from V and 5 bases from J, leaving 14 bases between. Per the germline V gene, CDR1 is KGHSH and CDR2 is LQKENI. CDR3 length: 15 amino acids. The CDR3 reads CASSPLARRENIQYF. The CDR3 bases are TGTGCCAGCTCACCTTTGGCAAGACGGGAAAACATTCAGTACTTC.

In nucleotides, the CDR3 is TGTGCCAGCAGCCCCCAGTCCGGCCAAGAGACCCAGTACTTC. It yields the protein CASSPQSGQETQYF. The genes are TRBV7-2 and TRBJ2-5; D gene unclear. Germline CDR1 reads SGHTA; CDR2 reads FQGNSA. V gave up 5 bases and J gave up 1 base, with 11 bases separating them. The CDR3 runs 14 residues.

The rearrangement uses TRBV27 and TRBJ2-1; TRBD1 matches 10 bases. The CDR3 has 16 residues. CDR1 is MNHEY, CDR2 SMNVEV, per germline (reference sequence). Losses at the gene ends were 5 bases for V and 2 bases for J; bases not matched to a gene: 6. In DNA form, the CDR3 reads TGTGCCAGCAGTCCCCGGGACAGGGGTACCTACAATGAGCAGTTCTTC. The encoded protein is CASSPRDRGTYNEQFF.

This chain uses TRBV2 with TRBJ2-5; D is unclear. V lost 4 bases and J lost 11, with 11 bases in between. The CDR3 is 11 amino acids. Germline assignment: CDR1 SNHLY and CDR2 FYNNEI. The CDR3 spells CASSVSGEQYF. As DNA, the CDR3 is TGTGCCAGCAGTGTATCCGGTGAGCAGTACTTC.

This chain joins TRBV6-1 and TRBJ2-3, with 7 bases that match TRBD1. Germline V gives CDR1 MNHNS, CDR2 SASEGT. The trim removed 6 bases at V and 4 bases at J, leaving 1 base unmatched. The CDR3 is 12 residues long. In nucleotides, the CDR3 is TGTGCCAGCAGGGGGACAGCAGATACGCAGTATTTT. Protein: CASRGTADTQYF.